This entry lists 26 T cell receptor beta chains sequenced from one sample in a study of graft-versus-host responses after intestinal transplantation. The antigens these receptors bind are not known. Measured with immunoSEQ multiplex PCR; TCRdb has only the in-frame clones, and not every one. This table holds some 120,000 clones, approximately 90% found once. This sample comprised unstimulated CD4+ T cells sorted from spleen or lymph node cells, obtained before intestinal transplant. The receptors come from a human donor who received an intestinal transplant.

This chain uses TRBV5-1 with TRBJ1-1, with D possibly being TRBD1 (5 bases). From germline, CDR1 is SGHRS and CDR2 YFSETQ. The CDR3 runs to 13 residues. V dropped 2 bases and J dropped 6 bases, with 11 bases sitting between them. CDR3 amino acids: CASSFGGGPEAFF. The CDR3 DNA sequence: TGCGCCAGCAGCTTTGGGGGGGGACCTGAAGCTTTCTTT.

The chain recombines TRBV30 with TRBJ1-2; D is ambiguous. CDR1 GTSNPN and CDR2 SVGIG come from the germline V gene (reference sequence). There are 15 residues in the CDR3. The V end was cut by 0 bases, the J end by 4 bases, with 15 bases between. The CDR3 sequence: CAWSVPRRSAYGYTF. CDR3 sequence (DNA): TGTGCCTGGAGTGTACCGCGTCGGAGCGCCTATGGCTACACCTTC. Using reference TRBV30 and TRBJ1-2 for the parts outside the CDR3, the full variable domain is SQTIHQWPATLVQPVGSPLSLECTVEGTSNPNLYWYRQAAGRGLQLLFYSVGIGQISSEVPQNLSASRPQDRQFILSSKKLLLSDSGFYLCAWSVPRRSAYGYTFGSGTRLTVV.

The chain employs TRBV10-3 and TRBJ1-5; TRBD1 might be the D (6 bases). The V gene lost 6 bases and the J gene lost 4 bases, with 13 bases spanning the gap. This CDR3 is built from 14 residues. Germline V CDR1 and CDR2: ENHRY, SYGVKD. The CDR3 region has the DNA TGTGCCATCAGAAGCGGGACACAGAATCAGCCCCAGCATTTT. Its translation: CAIRSGTQNQPQHF.

V is TRBV14 and J is TRBJ2-7; 8 bases line up with TRBD1. This CDR3 is 18 amino acids long. Germline V gene data show CDR1 as SGHDN and CDR2 as FVKESK. The J segment lost 2 bases and the V segment lost 2 bases, leaving 14 bases of the junction unmatched. CDR3 sequence reads: CASSQSSKTRDRPYEQYF. DNA for the CDR3: TGTGCCAGCAGCCAAAGTTCAAAAACCCGGGACAGGCCCTACGAGCAGTACTTC.

The chain combines TRBV12-5 with TRBJ1-6, with 7 bases lining up with TRBD1. This CDR3 comprises 13 residues. Trimming removed 7 bases from V and 9 bases from J; junction bases left unmatched: 6. Germline loops: CDR1 LGHNT, CDR2 FRNRAP. DNA for the CDR3: TGTGCTAGTGCCAGACAGGGTCTTTCACCCCTCCACTTT. Encoded protein: CASARQGLSPLHF. Combining the CDR3 with reference TRBV12-5 and TRBJ1-6 gives the whole variable domain DARVTQTPRHKVTEMGQEVTMRCQPILGHNTVFWYRQTMMQGLELLAYFRNRAPLDDSGMPKDRFSAEMPDATLATLKIQPSEPRDSAVYFCASARQGLSPLHFGNGTRLTVT.

The chain carries TRBV9 and TRBJ1-2, with TRBD1 as a possible D gene (5 bases). The CDR3 loop spans 13 amino acids. V was cut by 2 bases and J by 4 bases, with 9 bases left in between. Germline lookup yields CDR1 SGDLS and CDR2 YYNGEE. The CDR3 sequence is CASSVGGSYGYTF. CDR3 nucleotides: TGTGCCAGCAGCGTGGGGGGATCCTATGGCTACACCTTC. Full variable domain (missing parts from reference TRBV9 and TRBJ1-2): DSGVTQTPKHLITATGQRVTLRCSPRSGDLSVYWYQQSLDQGLQFLIQYYNGEERAKGNILERFSAQQFPDLHSELNLSSLELGDSALYFCASSVGGSYGYTFGSGTRLTVV.

The J gene is TRBJ1-4, the V gene TRBV2, with D possibly being TRBD1 (5 bases). V lost 6 bases and J 3 bases, leaving 14 bases between the germline ends. Germline CDR1 reads SNHLY; CDR2 reads FYNNEI. The CDR3 sequence is 15 residues long. CDR3 sequence: CASSAQGFANEKLFF. The CDR3 nucleotides are TGTGCCAGCAGCGCTCAGGGTTTTGCTAATGAAAAACTGTTTTTT.

The chain joins TRBV5-1 to TRBJ2-7; 14 positions match TRBD2. This CDR3 region has 16 residues. V trimming: 4 bases; J trimming: 3 bases; junction bases outside the gene matches: 6. Germline assignment: CDR1 SGHRS and CDR2 YFSETQ. DNA for the CDR3: TGCGCCAGCAGCAGAAGAGGGACTAGCGGGAGCTACGAGCAGTACTTC. It is translated as CASSRRGTSGSYEQYF. Full variable domain (missing parts from reference TRBV5-1 and TRBJ2-7): KAGVTQTPRYLIKTRGQQVTLSCSPISGHRSVSWYQQTPGQGLQFLFEYFSETQRNKGNFPGRFSGRQFSNSRSEMNVSTLELGDSALYLCASSRRGTSGSYEQYFGPGTRLTVT.

A single count supports this clone. The chain combines TRBV10-2 with TRBJ1-2; 10 nucleotides line up with TRBD1. The CDR3 runs to 19 residues. Per the germline V gene, CDR1 is WSHSY and CDR2 is SAAADI. After removal of 6 bases from V and 6 bases from J, the junction contained 22 bases not matched to a gene. CDR3 nucleotide sequence: TGCGCCAGCAGGACCTTAACTAGACAGGGGGCTACCGGGGGCGATGGCTACACCTTC. It translates to CASRTLTRQGATGGDGYTF.

The chain couples TRBV6-1 to TRBJ1-1; D possibly corresponds to TRBD1 (6 bases). Germline values: CDR1 MNHNS, CDR2 SASEGT. The CDR3 covers 15 residues. Trimming took 5 bases from V and 3 from J, leaving 16 bases between them. CDR3 sequence: CASSSKDSGYTEAFF. DNA for the CDR3: TGTGCCAGCAGTTCCAAGGACAGTGGGTACACTGAAGCTTTCTTT.

This clone has just one count. The chain joins TRBV30 to TRBJ1-3; D remains unclear. CDR1 is GTSNPN, CDR2 SVGIG, per germline (reference sequence). The V end was cut by 4 bases, the J end by 2 bases, with 12 bases between. The CDR3 sequence is 14 residues long. The CDR3, as DNA: TGTGCCTGGACCTTGGAGGGTGCTGGAAACACCATATATTTT. This codes for CAWTLEGAGNTIYF.

V and J are TRBV30 and TRBJ1-1; D uncertain. Germline V CDR1 and CDR2: GTSNPN, SVGIG (reference sequence). Trimming removed 1 base at V and 0 bases at J, with 15 bases between. The CDR3 covers 16 residues. The CDR3 DNA is TGTGCCTGGAGTGCTTGGGGAGTGACAATGAACACTGAAGCTTTCTTT. Its protein is CAWSAWGVTMNTEAFF.

Written as DNA, the CDR3 is TGCGCCAGCAGCCAAGATACGGCTAGCGGGAGACCGTATGAGCAGTTCTTC. It is translated as CASSQDTASGRPYEQFF. The chain uses TRBV4-1 and TRBJ2-1; 10 nucleotides line up with TRBD2. V trimming: 0 bases; J trimming: 8 bases; junction bases outside the gene matches: 10. From germline, CDR1 is MGHRA and CDR2 YSYEKL. There are 17 residues in the CDR3.

The rearrangement uses TRBV5-1 and TRBJ2-7, with 14 bases matching TRBD2. The trim removed 2 bases at V and 5 bases at J, leaving 9 bases unmatched. This CDR3 is built from 17 residues. Germline V CDR1 and CDR2: SGHRS, YFSETQ. CDR3 protein: CASSFFGLAGGLDEQYF. For the CDR3, the DNA is TGCGCCAGCAGCTTCTTCGGACTAGCGGGAGGCCTCGACGAGCAGTACTTC. Supplemented by reference TRBV5-1 and TRBJ2-7, the full variable domain reads KAGVTQTPRYLIKTRGQQVTLSCSPISGHRSVSWYQQTPGQGLQFLFEYFSETQRNKGNFPGRFSGRQFSNSRSEMNVSTLELGDSALYLCASSFFGLAGGLDEQYFGPGTRLTVT.

J is TRBJ2-7 and V is TRBV7-9; D unclear. V lost 0 bases, J lost 5 bases, and 8 bases lay in between. The CDR3 runs 13 residues. The germline V gene has CDR1 SEHNR and CDR2 FQNEAQ (reference sequence). CDR3 in DNA: TGTGCCAGCAGCTTAGCCCAAATCAACGAGCAGTACTTC. It codes for CASSLAQINEQYF.

The rearrangement joins TRBV6-6 to TRBJ2-3, with TRBD2 matching 10 bases. Germline CDR1 MNHNY, CDR2 SVGAGI (reference sequence). The CDR3 is 16 residues long. With V trimmed by 5 bases and J by 2 bases, 7 bases remained unmatched. CDR3 region: CASSHRTSGYTDTQYF. In nucleotides, the CDR3 is TGTGCCAGCAGTCACCGGACTAGCGGCTACACAGATACGCAGTATTTT.

The chain employs TRBV25-1 and TRBJ2-1, with TRBD1 matching over 10 bases. From germline, CDR1 is MGHDK and CDR2 SYGVNS. With 8 bases clipped from V and 6 bases from J, the junction kept 10 bases outside the gene matches. The length of the CDR3 is 15 residues. In DNA form, the CDR3 reads TGTGCCAGCCAATCTGCCAGGACAGGGGGCAATGAGCAGTTCTTC. Amino acids: CASQSARTGGNEQFF.

The chain is built from TRBV28 and TRBJ2-7, with 8 bases lining up with TRBD1. Germline CDR1 and CDR2: MDHEN and SYDVKM. The CDR3 loop spans 15 amino acids. V was clipped by 5 bases and J by 7 bases; unmatched bases: 13. CDR3 loop: CASSRPGQAAWEQYF. CDR3 nucleotide sequence: TGTGCCAGCAGTCGACCGGGACAGGCGGCTTGGGAGCAGTACTTC.

V is TRBV6-6 and J is TRBJ1-3, with D unclear. Looked up from germline, CDR1 is MNHNY and CDR2 is SVGAGI (reference sequence). CDR3 size: 12 residues. Trimming shortened V by 10 bases and J by 4 bases, and 11 bases separated the two germline ends. The CDR3 DNA sequence: TGTGCCAAGTTATACAGCGGAAACACCATATATTTT. Amino acid sequence: CAKLYSGNTIYF.

V and J are TRBV29-1 and TRBJ2-6; D uncertain. The V gene lost 6 bases and the J gene lost 0 bases, with 9 bases spanning the gap. The CDR3 is 14 amino acids. Germline assignment: CDR1 SQVTM and CDR2 ANQGSEA. The DNA for the CDR3 is TGCAGCGTCCTATTCAACTCTGGGGCCAACGTCCTGACTTTC. It is translated as CSVLFNSGANVLTF.

The chain links TRBV5-4 to TRBJ2-2, with 7 bases identical to TRBD2. The ends lost 5 bases at V and 6 bases at J; junction bases unmatched: 10. Looked up from germline, CDR1 is SGHNT and CDR2 is YYREEE (reference sequence). The length of the CDR3 is 15 residues. Here the CDR3 reads CASSSTGGFPGELFF. The CDR3, as DNA: TGTGCCAGCAGTTCCACCGGGGGGTTCCCCGGGGAGCTGTTTTTT.

The gene calls are TRBV5-5 and TRBJ1-2; D gene uncertain. The germline V gene encodes CDR1 SGHKS and CDR2 YYEKEE (reference sequence). V was trimmed by 4 bases and J by 4 bases, leaving 14 bases between them. The CDR3 has 14 amino acids. DNA for the CDR3: TGTGCCAGCAGCCGCGGGGTTGACGGCTATGGCTACACCTTC. Protein: CASSRGVDGYGYTF.

The V and J genes are TRBV19 and TRBJ2-7; D perhaps matches TRBD1 (6 bases). From germline, CDR1 is LNHDA and CDR2 SQIVND (reference sequence). Deletions cut 5 bases from V and 7 bases from J, with 15 bases between. This CDR3 is built from 13 residues. CDR3 nucleotide sequence: TGTGCCAGTAGTGCCGGATACAGGGCGGAGCAGTACTTC. Translation: CASSAGYRAEQYF.

The rearrangement uses TRBV6-6 and TRBJ2-1, with 10 bases fitting TRBD2. The CDR3 runs to 15 residues. Germline V gene sequence: CDR1 MNHNY, CDR2 SVGAGI (reference sequence). Unmatched junction bases numbered 8, after V lost 6 bases and J lost 6 bases. CDR3 coding DNA: TGTGCCAGCAGCCCAAGCGGGAGGGCCGGCAATGAGCAGTTCTTC. It specifies CASSPSGRAGNEQFF.

The rearrangement joins TRBV19 to TRBJ2-1, with TRBD2 matching 9 bases. Germline-derived CDR1 and CDR2 are LNHDA and SQIVND (reference sequence). The CDR3 consists of 18 residues. V lost 3 bases to trimming and J lost 2 bases; unmatched junction nucleotides: 11. Here the CDR3 DNA reads TGTGCCAGTAGTATCGGCGTGCTTAGCGGGAGTACCTACAATGAGCAGTTCTTC. This translates into CASSIGVLSGSTYNEQFF.

This chain joins TRBV4-2 and TRBJ2-3; TRBD2 matches at 8 bases. The germline CDR1 and CDR2 sequences are LGHNA and YNFKEQ. After removal of 0 bases from V and 4 bases from J, the junction contained 3 bases not matched to a gene. The CDR3 runs 15 residues. For the CDR3, the DNA is TGTGCCAGCAGCCAAGACGGGGGGGCCGCAGATACGCAGTATTTT. Amino acids: CASSQDGGAADTQYF.